This T cell receptor beta chain was captured in a study of radiation and T cells in renal cell carcinoma. A single count supports this clone. The CDR3 runs 15 residues. CDR1 and CDR2 (germline): SGDLS, YYNGEE. V lost 0 bases, J lost 2 bases, and 9 bases lay in between. Using immunoSEQ multiplex PCR, the repertoire was profiled, and TCRdb retains in-frame clones only, with some absent. The sample shows about 140,000 clones, approximately 86% of them seen only once. Stated time point: blood 4 weeks post-SBRT, at nephrectomy. Specified treatment: 15 Gy SBRT to primary tumor, nephrectomy 4 weeks later. Nephrectomy followed 15 Gy stereotactic body radiation by 4 weeks.

The sample was blood, taken from a patient whose treatment included radiotherapy and nephrectomy. J is TRBJ1-5 and V is TRBV9, with unresolved D. The TCR originated in a woman aged 45-65 years with renal cell carcinoma. This CDR3 reads CASSVDGLGNQPQHF. CDR3 nucleotide sequence: TGTGCCAGCAGCGTAGATGGTCTCGGCAATCAGCCCCAGCATTTT.